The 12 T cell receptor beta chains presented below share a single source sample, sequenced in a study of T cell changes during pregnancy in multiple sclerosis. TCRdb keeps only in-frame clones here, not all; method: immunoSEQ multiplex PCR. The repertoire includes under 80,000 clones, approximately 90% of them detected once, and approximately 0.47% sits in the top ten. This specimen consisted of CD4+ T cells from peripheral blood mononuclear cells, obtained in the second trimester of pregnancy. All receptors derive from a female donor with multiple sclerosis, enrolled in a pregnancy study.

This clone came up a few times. The CDR3 sequence: CSVSDRVSSYEQYF. In DNA, the CDR3 is TGCAGCGTCTCCGACAGGGTGAGCTCCTACGAGCAGTACTTC. V is TRBV29-1 and J is TRBJ2-7, with 7 bases matching TRBD1. The V gene end was trimmed by 6 bases and the J gene end by 0 bases; junction bases not matched to a gene: 8. This CDR3 spans 14 amino acids. Germline values: CDR1 SQVTM, CDR2 ANQGSEA.

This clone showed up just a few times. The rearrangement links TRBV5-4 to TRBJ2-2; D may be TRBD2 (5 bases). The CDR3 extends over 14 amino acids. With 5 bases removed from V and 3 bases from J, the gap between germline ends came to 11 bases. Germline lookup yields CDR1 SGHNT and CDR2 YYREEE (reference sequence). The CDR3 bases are TGTGCCAGCAGATCGGTGGGAGACACCGGGGAGCTGTTTTTT. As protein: CASRSVGDTGELFF.

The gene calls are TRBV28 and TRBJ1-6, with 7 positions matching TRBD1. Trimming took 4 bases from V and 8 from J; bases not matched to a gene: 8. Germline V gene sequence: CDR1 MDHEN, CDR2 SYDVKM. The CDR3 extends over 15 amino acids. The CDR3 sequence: CASSSPAGGDSPLHF. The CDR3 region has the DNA TGTGCCAGCAGTTCCCCAGCAGGGGGTGATTCACCCCTCCACTTT.

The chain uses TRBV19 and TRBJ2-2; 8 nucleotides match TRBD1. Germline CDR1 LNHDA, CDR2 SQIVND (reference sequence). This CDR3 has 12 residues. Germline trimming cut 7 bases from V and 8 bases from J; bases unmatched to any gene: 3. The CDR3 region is CASTGGRGELFF. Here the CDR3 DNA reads TGTGCCAGTACAGGGGGCAGAGGGGAGCTGTTTTTT.

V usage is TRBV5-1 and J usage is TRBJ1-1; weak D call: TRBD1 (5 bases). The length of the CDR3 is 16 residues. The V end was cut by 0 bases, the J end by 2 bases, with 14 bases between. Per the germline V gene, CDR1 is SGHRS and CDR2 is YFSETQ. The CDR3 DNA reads TGCGCCAGCAGCTTGGTGGGCCGGACAACCAACACTGAAGCTTTCTTT. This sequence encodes CASSLVGRTTNTEAFF.

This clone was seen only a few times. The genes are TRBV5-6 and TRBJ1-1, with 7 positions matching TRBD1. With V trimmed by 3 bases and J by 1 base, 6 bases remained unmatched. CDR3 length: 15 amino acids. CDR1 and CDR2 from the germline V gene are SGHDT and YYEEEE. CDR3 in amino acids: CASSWNSGGNTEAFF. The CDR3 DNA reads TGTGCCAGCAGCTGGAATTCAGGGGGGAACACTGAAGCTTTCTTT.

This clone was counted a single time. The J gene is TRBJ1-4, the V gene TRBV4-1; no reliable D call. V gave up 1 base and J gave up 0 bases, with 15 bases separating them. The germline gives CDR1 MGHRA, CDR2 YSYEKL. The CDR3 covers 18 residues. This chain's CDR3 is CASSQVAGQIATNEKLFF. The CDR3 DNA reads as TGCGCCAGCAGCCAAGTAGCGGGCCAGATTGCAACTAATGAAAAACTGTTTTTT.

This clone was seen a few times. The CDR3 region has the DNA TGTGCCAGCAGCCAGCTTTGGAGCGATACAGATACGCAGTATTTT. This codes for CASSQLWSDTDTQYF. The rearrangement links TRBV14 to TRBJ2-3; D uncertain. The V gene lost 3 bases and the J gene lost 3 bases, with 13 bases spanning the gap. The CDR3 is 15 amino acids. The germline gives CDR1 SGHDN, CDR2 FVKESK.

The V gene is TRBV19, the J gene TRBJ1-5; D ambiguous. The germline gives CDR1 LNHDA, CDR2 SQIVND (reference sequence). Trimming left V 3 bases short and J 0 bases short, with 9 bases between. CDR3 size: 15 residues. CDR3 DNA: TGTGCCAGTAGTATCGAGGGAAATAGCAATCAGCCCCAGCATTTT. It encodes CASSIEGNSNQPQHF.

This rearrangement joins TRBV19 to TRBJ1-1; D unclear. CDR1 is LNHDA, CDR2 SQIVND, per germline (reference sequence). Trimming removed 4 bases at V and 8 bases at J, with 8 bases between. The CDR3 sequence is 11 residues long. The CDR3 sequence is CASSRAGEAFF. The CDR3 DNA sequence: TGTGCCAGTAGTAGGGCGGGGGAAGCTTTCTTT.

CDR3 residues: CASSMGLPSYNEQFF. As DNA, the CDR3 is TGTGCCAGTAGTATGGGACTTCCTTCCTACAATGAGCAGTTCTTC. J is TRBJ2-1 and V is TRBV19; tentative D call: TRBD2 (6 bases). The CDR3 is made up of 15 amino acids. From germline, CDR1 is LNHDA and CDR2 SQIVND (reference sequence). The V gene lost 3 bases and the J gene lost 1 base, with 10 bases spanning the gap.

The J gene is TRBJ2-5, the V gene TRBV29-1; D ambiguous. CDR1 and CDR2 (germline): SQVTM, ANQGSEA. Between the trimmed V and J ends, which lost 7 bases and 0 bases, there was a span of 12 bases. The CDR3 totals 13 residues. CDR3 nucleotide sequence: TGCAGCGGTAGCCGATCGTACCAAGAGACCCAGTACTTC. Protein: CSGSRSYQETQYF. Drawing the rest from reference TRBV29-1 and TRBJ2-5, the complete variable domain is SAVISQKPSRDICQRGTSLTIQCQVDSQVTMMFWYRQQPGQSLTLIATANQGSEATYESGFVIDKFPISRPNLTFSTLTVSNMSPEDSSIYLCSGSRSYQETQYFGPGTRLLVL.